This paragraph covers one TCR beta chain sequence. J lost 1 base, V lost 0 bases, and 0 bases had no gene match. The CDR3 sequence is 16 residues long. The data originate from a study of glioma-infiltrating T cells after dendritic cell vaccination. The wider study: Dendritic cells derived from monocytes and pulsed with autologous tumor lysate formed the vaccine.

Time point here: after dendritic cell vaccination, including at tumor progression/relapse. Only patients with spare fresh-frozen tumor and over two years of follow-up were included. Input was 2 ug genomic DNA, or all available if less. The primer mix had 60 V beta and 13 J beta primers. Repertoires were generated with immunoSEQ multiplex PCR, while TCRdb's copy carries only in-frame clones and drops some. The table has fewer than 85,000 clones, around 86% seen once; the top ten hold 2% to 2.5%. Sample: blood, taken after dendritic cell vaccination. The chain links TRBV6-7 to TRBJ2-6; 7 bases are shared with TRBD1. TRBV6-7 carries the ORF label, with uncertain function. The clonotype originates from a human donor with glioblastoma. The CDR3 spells CASSYSTGSGANVLTF. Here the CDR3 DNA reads TGTGCCAGCAGTTACTCGACAGGGTCTGGGGCCAACGTCCTGACTTTC.